This T cell receptor (beta chain) was sequenced for a study of tumor and adjacent non-tumor tissue in lung cancer. Findings and caveats of the study: Compared with tumor, normal lung showed significantly lower TCR diversity. Normal lung showed higher cumulative top 100 clone frequency than tumor.

The CDR3 is made up of 15 amino acids. The germline V gene encodes CDR1 DFQATT and CDR2 SNEGSKA (reference sequence). In the case of this clonotype: What it binds is unknown. A much larger clone sits a single nucleotide away, making a read error possible.

No cell sorting was done before RNA was extracted from the tissue. More than 3 cm separated this lung sample from the edge of the tumor. Chemotherapy-naive patients with new lung cancer underwent thoracic surgery in China, August–November 2014. A modified ARM-PCR protocol with three rounds of nested PCR amplified TCRbeta. TCRdb redid the calling of the multiplex PCR reads with MiXCR, one entry per CDR3 protein. The table lists about 110,000 distinct CDR3 sequences, 60% to 65% of them singletons. The sequenced sample consisted of distant non-tumor lung tissue. The chain carries TRBV20-1 and TRBJ2-1, with D possibly TRBD1 on 6 matching bases. This clonotype originated in a man between 60 and 70 years old with non-small cell lung cancer. Here the CDR3 reads CSARSGVSSYNKQFF. The DNA for the CDR3 is TGCAGTGCTAGATCAGGGGTAAGCTCCTACAATAAGCAGTTCTTC.